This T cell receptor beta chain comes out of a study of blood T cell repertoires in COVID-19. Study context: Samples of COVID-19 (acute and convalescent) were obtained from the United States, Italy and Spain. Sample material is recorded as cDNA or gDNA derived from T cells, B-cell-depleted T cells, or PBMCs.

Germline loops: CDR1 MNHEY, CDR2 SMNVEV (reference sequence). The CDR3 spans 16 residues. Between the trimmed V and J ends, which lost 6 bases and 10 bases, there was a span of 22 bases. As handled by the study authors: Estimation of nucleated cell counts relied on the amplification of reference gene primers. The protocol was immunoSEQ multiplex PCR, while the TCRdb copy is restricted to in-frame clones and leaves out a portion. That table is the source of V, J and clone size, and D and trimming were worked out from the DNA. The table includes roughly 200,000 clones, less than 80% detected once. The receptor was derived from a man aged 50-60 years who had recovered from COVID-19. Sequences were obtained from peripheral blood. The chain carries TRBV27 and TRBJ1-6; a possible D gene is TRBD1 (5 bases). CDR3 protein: CASSLNLGGGRSPLHF. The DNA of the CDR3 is TGTGCCAGCAGCCTCAATCTGGGGGGAGGAAGGTCACCCCTCCACTTT.